This T cell receptor (beta chain) was documented in a study of blood T cell repertoires in COVID-19. Participants, roughly 18 to 89 years old, spanned fewer than 25 US areas. Cohorts were determined from participant-reported clinical history. The V gene's germline CDR1 is SGHRS and CDR2 YFSETQ. The ends were cut back, 4 bases at V and 3 bases at J, with 10 bases in the middle. CDR3 length equals 13 residues. The repertoire was sequenced with immunoSEQ multiplex PCR; TCRdb's copy has only in-frame clones and lacks some. The data contain about 140,000 clones, roughly 80% of them singletons. The sample consisted of PBMCs or T cells enriched from blood (not recorded which). This sequence joins TRBV5-1 and TRBJ1-2; the D is unclear. This receptor was obtained from a man in his forties or fifties with acute COVID-19. DNA for the CDR3: TGCGCCAGCAGCGAAATCGGAGACTATGGCTACACCTTC. Residues: CASSEIGDYGYTF.